A selection of T cell receptor beta chains follows, all from one sample in a study of blood T cell repertoires in COVID-19. Using immunoSEQ multiplex PCR, the repertoire was profiled, and TCRdb retains in-frame clones only, with some absent. The sample records roughly 60,000 clones, about 85% being singletons. Sequencing was done on a sample of peripheral blood. All receptors come from a human donor with acute or convalescent COVID-19. The donor label of this sample is uncertain. Both conserved end residues are part of each CDR3. D genes are given only for firm matches. For some rows the clone size is stated as once, few or many, or as a class when expanded; others skip it.

size	V	D	J	CDR3	DNA
once	TRBV11-2	.	TRBJ2-7	CASSLGQSPYEQYF	TGTGCCAGCAGCTTAGGACAAAGCCCCTACGAGCAGTACTTC
few	TRBV11-2	TRBD2	TRBJ2-3	CASSITSGGGDTQYF	TGTGCCAGCAGCATAACTAGCGGGGGAGGAGATACGCAGTATTTT
.	TRBV3-1/TRBV3-2	TRBD2	TRBJ2-3	CASSPHSGRAGLTDTQYF	TGTGCCAGCAGCCCCCACTCGGGACGAGCGGGGCTCACAGATACGCAGTATTTT
.	TRBV5-1	.	TRBJ1-1	CASSSYMNTEAFF	TGCGCCAGCAGCTCTTATATGAACACTGAAGCTTTCTTT
.	TRBV9	TRBD1	TRBJ1-4	CASSVLTGENEKLFF	TGTGCCAGCAGCGTCTTGACAGGGGAGAATGAAAAACTGTTTTTT
.	TRBV10-3	.	TRBJ2-4	CAISEEGLAKNIQYF	TGTGCCATCAGTGAGGAGGGTCTAGCCAAAAACATTCAGTACTTC
.	TRBV6-1	.	TRBJ1-3	CASSEYLQGAGNTIYF	TGTGCCAGCAGTGAATATCTCCAGGGCGCTGGAAACACCATATATTTT
.	TRBV19	.	TRBJ2-5	CASSIGEETQYF	TGTGCCAGTAGTATAGGAGAGGAGACCCAGTACTTC
.	TRBV6-6	.	TRBJ2-7	CASSYGHPKTYEQYF	TGTGCCAGCAGTTACGGGCACCCAAAGACCTACGAGCAGTACTTC
.	TRBV19	TRBD1	TRBJ2-7	CASSMTGGSYEQYF	TGTGCCAGTAGCATGACAGGGGGCTCCTACGAGCAGTACTTC
.	TRBV9	.	TRBJ1-6	CASSAGDNRDSPLHF	TGTGCCAGCAGCGCTGGGGACAACCGAGATTCACCCCTCCACTTT
few	TRBV12-3/TRBV12-4	.	TRBJ1-2	CASTLQGDYGYTF	TGTGCCAGCACCCTCCAGGGTGACTATGGCTACACCTTC
.	TRBV10-1	.	TRBJ2-2	CASSGNLGGTGELFF	TGCGCCAGCAGTGGGAACCTAGGAGGGACCGGGGAGCTGTTTTTT
.	TRBV19	.	TRBJ1-2	CASSMSTSFYGYTF	TGTGCCAGTAGTATGAGCACTTCCTTCTATGGCTACACCTTC
.	TRBV13	.	TRBJ2-7	CASSSFTGEQYF	TGTGCCAGCAGCTCTTTTACTGGCGAGCAGTACTTC
.	TRBV6-1	TRBD1	TRBJ1-1	CASIGDRVRTEAFF	TGTGCCAGCATTGGGGACAGGGTGAGGACTGAAGCTTTCTTT
.	TRBV6-1	.	TRBJ2-3	CASSEALGGAADTQYF	TGTGCCAGCAGTGAAGCGCTTGGGGGCGCAGCAGATACGCAGTATTTT
.	TRBV12-5	TRBD1	TRBJ2-2	CASGLVQGAGGELFF	TGTGCTAGTGGTTTGGTACAGGGGGCAGGCGGGGAGCTGTTTTTT
.	TRBV9	TRBD1	TRBJ2-3	CASSLVTGGGTDTQYF	TGTGCCAGCAGCTTGGTGACAGGGGGAGGCACAGATACGCAGTATTTT
few	TRBV3-1/TRBV3-2	.	TRBJ1-5	CASSQATGVGNQPQHF	TGTGCCAGCAGCCAGGCGACAGGCGTTGGCAATCAGCCCCAGCATTTT
once	TRBV2	TRBD1	TRBJ1-4	CASLKTGRNEKLFF	TGTGCCAGTTTAAAGACAGGGAGAAATGAAAAACTGTTTTTT
once	TRBV18	TRBD1	TRBJ1-2	CASSAGQGMDGYTF	TGTGCCAGCTCGGCCGGACAGGGTATGGATGGCTACACCTTC
.	TRBV24-1	.	TRBJ2-1	CATSDRRARVNEQFF	TGTGCCACCAGTGACCGTCGGGCGCGGGTAAATGAGCAGTTCTTC
.	TRBV5-8	TRBD2	TRBJ2-3	CASSFLAGGDTQYF	TGTGCCAGCAGCTTCCTAGCGGGAGGCGATACGCAGTATTTT
few	TRBV3-1/TRBV3-2	.	TRBJ1-3	CASSQDLTGSGNTIYF	TGTGCCAGCAGCCAAGACTTGACTGGCTCTGGAAACACCATATATTTT
.	TRBV5-1	.	TRBJ1-5	CASSLVGGRDQPQHF	TGCGCCAGCTCTCTCGTCGGGGGGCGTGATCAGCCCCAGCATTTT
.	TRBV19	.	TRBJ2-3	CASSMTRLNTDTQYF	TGTGCCAGTAGTATGACCCGACTCAACACAGATACGCAGTATTTT
few	TRBV7-2	.	TRBJ1-5	CASSPSSNQPQHF	TGTGCCAGCAGCCCCAGTAGCAATCAGCCCCAGCATTTT
.	TRBV3-1/TRBV3-2	.	TRBJ2-2	CASSQGGPGTGELFF	TGTGCCAGCAGCCAAGGAGGGCCGGGCACCGGGGAGCTGTTTTTT
.	TRBV7-2	.	TRBJ1-5	CASSRTADQPQHF	TGTGCCAGCAGCCGGACAGCCGATCAGCCCCAGCATTTT
once	TRBV10-3	.	TRBJ2-1	CAIRGRDSGNNEQFF	TGTGCCATCAGGGGAAGGGACTCAGGGAACAATGAGCAGTTCTTC
.	TRBV5-1	.	TRBJ1-4	CASSSDAGTRAGVFF	TGCGCCAGCAGCTCCGATGCGGGGACGAGGGCCGGGGTGTTTTTT
.	TRBV5-5	.	TRBJ1-2	CASSLGLSTPYGYTF	TGTGCCAGCAGCTTGGGTTTATCTACTCCTTATGGCTACACCTTC
.	TRBV5-1	.	TRBJ2-5	CASSLVLETQYF	TGCGCCAGCAGCTTGGTATTGGAGACCCAGTACTTC
few	TRBV28	.	TRBJ2-7	CASSLGAPKRVDYEQYF	TGTGCCAGCAGCCTAGGGGCCCCGAAGCGGGTGGACTACGAGCAGTACTTC
once	TRBV4-1	TRBD2	TRBJ2-2	CASSQSPGLAGGTNTGELFF	TGCGCCAGCAGCCAATCTCCGGGACTAGCGGGGGGAACTAACACCGGGGAGCTGTTTTTT
.	TRBV28	TRBD1	TRBJ1-2	CASRPTGVYGYTF	TGTGCCAGCAGACCGACAGGGGTCTATGGCTACACCTTC
.	TRBV28	.	TRBJ1-6	CAIPGGVQNNSPLHF	TGTGCCATCCCCGGGGGGGTACAAAATAATTCACCCCTCCACTTT
.	TRBV12-3/TRBV12-4	.	TRBJ1-1	CASSLVGAPAFF	TGTGCCAGCAGTTTAGTAGGAGCCCCAGCTTTCTTT
.	TRBV19	.	TRBJ1-5	CASSIETGYSNQPQHF	TGTGCCAGTAGTATAGAAACAGGATATAGCAATCAGCCCCAGCATTTT
.	TRBV4-1	.	TRBJ2-7	CASSQDPAGFYEQYF	TGCGCCAGCAGCCAAGATCCCGCAGGCTTCTACGAGCAGTACTTC
.	TRBV27	TRBD1	TRBJ2-3	CASSFVGQGAKDTQYF	TGTGCCAGCAGTTTCGTTGGACAGGGGGCAAAAGATACGCAGTATTTT
.	TRBV19	.	TRBJ2-6	CASSMGAASFSGANVLTF	TGTGCCAGTAGTATGGGGGCAGCAAGTTTCTCTGGGGCCAACGTCCTGACTTTC
.	TRBV7-9	.	TRBJ1-6	CASSSWDGGNSPLHF	TGTGCCAGCAGCTCATGGGACGGGGGAAATTCACCCCTCCACTTT
.	TRBV4-1	.	TRBJ2-5	CASSQDTGRTQYF	TGCGCCAGCAGCCAAGATACGGGTCGGACCCAGTACTTC
few	TRBV19	.	TRBJ2-1	CASRNRESGPAYNEQFF	TGTGCCAGTAGAAACAGGGAAAGCGGACCAGCTTACAATGAGCAGTTCTTC
.	TRBV18	TRBD1	TRBJ2-5	CASSPRGLETQYF	TGTGCCAGCTCACCAAGGGGGCTGGAGACCCAGTACTTC
.	TRBV5-1	TRBD1	TRBJ1-2	CASSFPGTGGAYGYTF	TGCGCCAGCAGCTTTCCCGGGACAGGGGGAGCCTATGGCTACACCTTC
once	TRBV5-6	TRBD2	TRBJ2-2	CASSRGLAPDTGELFF	TGTGCCAGCAGCCGCGGACTAGCCCCGGACACCGGGGAGCTGTTTTTT
.	TRBV27	TRBD1	TRBJ2-1	CASSFAGTGMDEQFF	TGTGCCAGCAGTTTCGCCGGGACAGGGATGGATGAGCAGTTCTTC
.	TRBV21-1	.	TRBJ2-1	CASSKELASGGPSSYNEQFF	TGTGCCAGCAGCAAAGAATTGGCTAGCGGGGGGCCTAGCTCCTACAATGAGCAGTTCTTC
.	TRBV9	TRBD2	TRBJ2-3	CASSISSGGLADTQYF	TGTGCCAGCAGCATATCTAGCGGGGGTTTGGCAGATACGCAGTATTTT
.	TRBV20-1	TRBD2	TRBJ2-1	CSASEGLAGLSSYNEQFF	TGCAGTGCTAGTGAGGGACTAGCGGGACTCAGCTCCTACAATGAGCAGTTCTTC
.	TRBV28	TRBD1	TRBJ1-6	CASSPDRGRNSPLHF	TGTGCCAGCAGTCCGGACAGGGGGCGAAATTCACCCCTCCACTTT